Following are 22 T cell receptor beta chains from one sample sequenced in a study of OX40 agonist ivuxolimab in advanced cancers. Profiling relied on immunoSEQ multiplex PCR, and the TCRdb table lists in-frame clones only, not all of them. The sample includes about 48,000 clones, around 84% of them seen just once. The source material was CD4+ or CD8+ T cells sorted from blood, sampled in a trial of the OX40 agonist ivuxolimab. All receptors derive from an adult with an advanced solid tumor such as melanoma, head and neck, liver or kidney cancer.

V and J are TRBV5-1 and TRBJ2-3, with 7 bases that match TRBD2. Germline loops: CDR1 SGHRS, CDR2 YFSETQ. The CDR3 loop spans 14 amino acids. V lost 1 base and J lost 2; bases outside the gene matches: 1. This CDR3 is CASSLRGDTDTQYF. In DNA, the CDR3 is TGCGCCAGCAGCTTGCGGGGGGACACAGATACGCAGTATTTT.

The V gene is TRBV5-1, the J gene TRBJ1-2; the match to TRBD1 covers 9 bases. The germline CDR1 and CDR2 sequences are SGHRS and YFSETQ. V gave up 4 bases and J gave up 8 bases; unmatched junction bases: 9. The CDR3 loop spans 14 amino acids. The CDR3 loop is CASSISGTGSGYTF. CDR3 sequence (DNA): TGCGCCAGCAGCATATCCGGGACAGGGAGCGGCTACACCTTC.

The chain recombines TRBV10-2 with TRBJ2-5; no clear D gene. The germline V gene encodes CDR1 WSHSY and CDR2 SAAADI. This CDR3 comprises 10 residues. The V end was cut by 3 bases, the J end by 7 bases, with 3 bases between. CDR3 coding DNA: TGCGCCAGCAGTGAAGGGACCCAGTACTTC. As protein: CASSEGTQYF.

The chain links TRBV18 to TRBJ2-7; tentative D call: TRBD1 (6 bases). This CDR3 has 15 amino acids. Germline V gives CDR1 KGHSH, CDR2 LQKENI. The ends were cut back, 3 bases at V and 5 bases at J, with 17 bases in the middle. This CDR3 reads CASSPSEGVRDEQYF. CDR3 nucleotide sequence: TGTGCCAGCTCACCTTCTGAGGGGGTAAGGGACGAGCAGTACTTC.

The chain uses TRBV18 and TRBJ2-7; D call uncertain. V lost 2 bases and J 1 base, leaving 15 bases between the germline ends. Per the germline V gene, CDR1 is KGHSH and CDR2 is LQKENI. The CDR3 contains 16 residues. The CDR3 sequence is CASSPFSGPGSYEQYF. CDR3 DNA sequence: TGTGCCAGCTCACCATTTTCGGGCCCCGGATCCTACGAGCAGTACTTC.

This clone was seen a single time. J is TRBJ2-3 and V is TRBV2; the match to TRBD2 covers 11 bases. CDR1 is SNHLY, CDR2 FYNNEI, per germline. This CDR3 has 16 amino acids. Trimming at V came to 3 bases and at J to 5 bases, leaving 7 bases not matched to a gene. Here the CDR3 reads CASSDPGLAALDTQYF. CDR3 DNA: TGTGCCAGCAGTGATCCGGGACTAGCGGCACTAGATACGCAGTATTTT.

This sequence joins TRBV2 and TRBJ2-3; D may be TRBD2 (6 bases). This CDR3 spans 15 amino acids. In germline, CDR1 is SNHLY, CDR2 FYNNEI. V gave up 2 bases and J gave up 1 base, with 10 bases separating them. CDR3: CASSELGGGTDTQYF. The CDR3 DNA follows: TGTGCCAGCAGTGAATTGGGGGGAGGCACAGATACGCAGTATTTT.

The V call is TRBV7-2, the J call TRBJ1-5, with a weak D call TRBD1 (5 bases). The V gene's germline CDR1 is SGHTA and CDR2 FQGNSA. Trimming removed 3 bases from V and 2 bases from J, with 14 bases in between. There are 16 residues in the CDR3. The CDR3 region is CASSLIAQGGNQPQHF. CDR3 coding DNA: TGTGCCAGCAGCTTGATAGCGCAGGGCGGCAATCAGCCCCAGCATTTT.

The J gene is TRBJ2-1, the V gene TRBV5-1, with TRBD2 identical over 9 bases. The CDR3 length is 16 residues. V lost 4 bases to trimming and J lost 2 bases; unmatched junction nucleotides: 7. Germline V gene data show CDR1 as SGHRS and CDR2 as YFSETQ. CDR3 in amino acids: CASSTVSGRPYNEQFF. CDR3 nucleotides: TGCGCCAGCAGCACGGTTAGCGGGAGACCCTACAATGAGCAGTTCTTC.

The chain employs TRBV5-1 and TRBJ1-2; D unresolved. The V gene lost 7 bases and the J gene lost 4 bases, with 20 bases spanning the gap. The V gene's germline CDR1 is SGHRS and CDR2 YFSETQ. The CDR3 is 15 amino acids. CDR3 in amino acids: CASAPWASSPYGYTF. The CDR3 DNA sequence: TGCGCCAGCGCCCCGTGGGCATCGAGCCCCTATGGCTACACCTTC.

V and J are TRBV29-1 and TRBJ2-5; tentative D call: TRBD1 (6 bases). The CDR3 has 14 amino acids. CDR1 is SQVTM, CDR2 ANQGSEA, per germline. V was clipped by 3 bases and J by 4 bases, with 15 bases between them. This CDR3 is CSVEAGDQGETQYF. The CDR3 DNA reads TGCAGCGTTGAGGCAGGGGACCAAGGAGAGACCCAGTACTTC.

This chain connects TRBV5-1 to TRBJ2-7; 8 bases map to TRBD1. Germline V gene data show CDR1 as SGHRS and CDR2 as YFSETQ. V shed 1 base, J shed 7 bases, and the junction held 4 bases outside the gene matches. The CDR3 is 13 amino acids. The CDR3 bases are TGCGCCAGCAGCTTGACAGGGGGGAGTGAGCAGTACTTC. Encoded protein: CASSLTGGSEQYF.

The chain employs TRBV5-6 and TRBJ1-1; no firm D call. Trimming removed 1 base from V and 8 bases from J, with 9 bases in between. This CDR3 region has 12 residues. Germline V CDR1 and CDR2: SGHDT, YYEEEE. The CDR3, as DNA: TGTGCCAGCAGCTTGTATCAACAGGAAGCTTTCTTT. Translating it yields CASSLYQQEAFF.

The V and J genes are TRBV10-3 and TRBJ2-2, with 10 bases that match TRBD1. This CDR3 is 14 amino acids long. CDR1 ENHRY and CDR2 SYGVKD come from the germline V gene. With 6 bases clipped from V and 5 bases from J, the junction kept 3 bases outside the gene matches. CDR3: CAIRTGQGTGELFF. Written as DNA, the CDR3 is TGTGCCATCAGGACGGGACAGGGGACCGGGGAGCTGTTTTTT.

The chain combines TRBV14 with TRBJ1-1; 7 bases match TRBD1. The V gene end was trimmed by 0 bases and the J gene end by 1 base; junction bases not matched to a gene: 5. This CDR3 is 16 amino acids long. CDR1 and CDR2 from the germline V gene are SGHDN and FVKESK. The DNA for the CDR3 is TGTGCCAGCAGCCAAGATCGTTGGACAGGGAACACTGAAGCTTTCTTT. This sequence encodes CASSQDRWTGNTEAFF.

The V and J genes are TRBV7-9 and TRBJ2-7; D is unclear. Between the trimmed V and J ends, which lost 1 base and 1 base, there was a span of 5 bases. The germline gives CDR1 SEHNR, CDR2 FQNEAQ (reference sequence). The CDR3 runs 13 residues. The CDR3 sequence is CASSLGVSYEQYF. The CDR3 DNA reads as TGTGCCAGCAGCTTAGGAGTTTCCTACGAGCAGTACTTC.

The rearrangement links TRBV18 to TRBJ1-4, with TRBD1 matching over 8 bases. V lost 3 bases to trimming and J lost 8 bases; unmatched junction nucleotides: 8. The V gene's germline CDR1 is KGHSH and CDR2 LQKENI. The CDR3 covers 15 residues. The CDR3 loop is CASSPTGQGDEKLFF. The CDR3 DNA sequence: TGTGCCAGCTCACCTACAGGACAGGGCGACGAAAAACTGTTTTTT.

V gene TRBV5-1 combines with J gene TRBJ1-1; weak D call: TRBD1 (6 bases). V lost 0 bases, J lost 0 bases, and 12 bases lay in between. In germline, CDR1 is SGHRS, CDR2 YFSETQ. The CDR3 loop spans 16 amino acids. This CDR3 is CASSLATGMVNTEAFF. CDR3 coding DNA: TGCGCCAGCAGCTTGGCTACAGGGATGGTGAACACTGAAGCTTTCTTT.

This clone ranks as medium-sized. The rearrangement joins TRBV7-2 to TRBJ1-3, with D possibly being TRBD1 (5 bases). The CDR3 is made up of 16 amino acids. Germline values: CDR1 SGHTA, CDR2 FQGNSA. V gave up 2 bases and J gave up 2 bases, with 13 bases separating them. Here the CDR3 reads CASSLTGVGAGNTIYF. CDR3 nucleotide sequence: TGTGCCAGCAGCTTAACGGGAGTAGGGGCTGGAAACACCATATATTTT.

This chain links TRBV7-9 with TRBJ1-1; TRBD1 might be the D (5 bases). Germline V gene lookup returns CDR1 SEHNR and CDR2 FQNEAQ (reference sequence). Trimming removed 0 bases from V and 4 bases from J, with 15 bases in between. The CDR3 is 16 amino acids. This CDR3 reads CASSLAEGLGGTEAFF. CDR3 coding DNA: TGTGCCAGCAGCTTAGCGGAAGGACTCGGGGGCACTGAAGCTTTCTTT.

This clone was counted a few times. This sequence joins TRBV14 and TRBJ2-1, with 15 bases that match TRBD2. The CDR3 sequence is 17 residues long. CDR1 SGHDN and CDR2 FVKESK come from the germline V gene. Unmatched junction bases numbered 9, after V lost 6 bases and J lost 6 bases. The chain's CDR3 is CASSRLWTSGRANEQFF. DNA for the CDR3: TGTGCCAGCAGTCGCCTGTGGACTAGCGGGAGGGCCAATGAGCAGTTCTTC.

This clone has just a few counts. The CDR3 reads CASSSSRNYGYTF. The DNA of the CDR3 is TGTGCCAGCAGTTCCTCACGGAACTATGGCTACACCTTC. The chain couples TRBV6-5 to TRBJ1-2; D remains ambiguous. The CDR3 is 13 amino acids. Looked up from germline, CDR1 is MNHEY and CDR2 is SVGAGI. V was pared by 4 bases and J by 2 bases, with 8 bases between.